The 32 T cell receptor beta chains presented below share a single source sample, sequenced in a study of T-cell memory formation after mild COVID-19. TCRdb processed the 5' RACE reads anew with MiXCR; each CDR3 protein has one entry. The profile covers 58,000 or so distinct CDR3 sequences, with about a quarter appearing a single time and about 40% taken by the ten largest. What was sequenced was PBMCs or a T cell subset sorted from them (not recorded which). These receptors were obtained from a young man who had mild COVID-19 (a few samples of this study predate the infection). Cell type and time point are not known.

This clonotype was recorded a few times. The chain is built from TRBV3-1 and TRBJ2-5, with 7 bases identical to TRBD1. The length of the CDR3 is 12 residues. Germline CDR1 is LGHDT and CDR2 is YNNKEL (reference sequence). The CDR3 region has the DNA TGTGCGAGTAATAGGGGGCCAGAGACCCAGTACTTC. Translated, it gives CASNRGPETQYF.

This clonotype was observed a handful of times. CDR3 sequence reads: CASSPGAWNEQYF. In DNA, the CDR3 is TGTGCCAGCAGCCCGGGGGCATGGAACGAGCAGTACTTC. V usage is TRBV7-9 and J usage is TRBJ2-7; tentatively, D is TRBD1 or TRBD2 (6 bases each). Trimming cost V 5 bases and J 5 bases, with 13 bases left between them. Germline V gives CDR1 SEHNR, CDR2 FQNEAQ (reference sequence). CDR3 size: 13 residues.

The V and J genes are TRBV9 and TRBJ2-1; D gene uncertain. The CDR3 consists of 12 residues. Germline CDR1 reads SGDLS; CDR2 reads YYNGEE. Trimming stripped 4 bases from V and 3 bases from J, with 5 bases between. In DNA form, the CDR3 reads TGTGCCAGCAGCCCAGGCTACAATGAGCAGTTCTTC. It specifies CASSPGYNEQFF. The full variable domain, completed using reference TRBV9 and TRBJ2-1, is DSGVTQTPKHLITATGQRVTLRCSPRSGDLSVYWYQQSLDQGLQFLIQYYNGEERAKGNILERFSAQQFPDLHSELNLSSLELGDSALYFCASSPGYNEQFFGPGTRLTVL.

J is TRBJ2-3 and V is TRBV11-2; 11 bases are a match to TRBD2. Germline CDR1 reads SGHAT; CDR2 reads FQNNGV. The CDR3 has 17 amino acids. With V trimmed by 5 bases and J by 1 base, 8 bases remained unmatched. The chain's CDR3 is CASSPGGLAVGTDTQYF. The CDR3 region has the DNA TGTGCCAGCAGCCCGGGGGGACTAGCGGTCGGCACAGATACGCAGTATTTT.

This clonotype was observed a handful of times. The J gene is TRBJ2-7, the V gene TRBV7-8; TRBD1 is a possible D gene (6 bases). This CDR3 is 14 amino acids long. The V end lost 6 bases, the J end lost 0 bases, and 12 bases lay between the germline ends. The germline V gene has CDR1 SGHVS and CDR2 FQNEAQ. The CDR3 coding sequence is TGTGCCAGCAGAGACCAACAGGGCTCCTACGAGCAGTACTTC. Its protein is CASRDQQGSYEQYF.

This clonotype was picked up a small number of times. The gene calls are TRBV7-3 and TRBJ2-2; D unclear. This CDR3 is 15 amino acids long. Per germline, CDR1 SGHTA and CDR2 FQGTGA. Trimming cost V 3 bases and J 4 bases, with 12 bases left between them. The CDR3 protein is CASSFNGVGTGELFF. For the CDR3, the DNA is TGTGCCAGCAGCTTCAACGGAGTAGGCACCGGGGAGCTGTTTTTT.

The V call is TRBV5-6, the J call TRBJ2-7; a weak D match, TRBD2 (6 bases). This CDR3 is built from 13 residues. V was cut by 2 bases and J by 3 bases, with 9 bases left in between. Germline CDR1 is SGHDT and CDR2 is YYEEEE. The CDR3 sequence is CASSFPGDYEQYF. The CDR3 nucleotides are TGTGCCAGCAGCTTTCCGGGGGACTACGAGCAGTACTTC. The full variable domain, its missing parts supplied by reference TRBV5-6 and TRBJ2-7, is DAGVTQSPTHLIKTRGQQVTLRCSPKSGHDTVSWYQQALGQGPQFIFQYYEEEERQRGNFPDRFSGHQFPNYSSELNVNALLLGDSALYLCASSFPGDYEQYFGPGTRLTVT.

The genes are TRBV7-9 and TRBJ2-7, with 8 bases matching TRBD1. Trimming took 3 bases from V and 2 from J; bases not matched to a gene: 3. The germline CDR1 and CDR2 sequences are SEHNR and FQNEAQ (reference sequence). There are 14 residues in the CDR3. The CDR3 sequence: CASSLGQDPYEQYV. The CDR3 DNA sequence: TGTGCCAGCAGCTTGGGACAGGATCCCTACGAGCAGTACGTC.

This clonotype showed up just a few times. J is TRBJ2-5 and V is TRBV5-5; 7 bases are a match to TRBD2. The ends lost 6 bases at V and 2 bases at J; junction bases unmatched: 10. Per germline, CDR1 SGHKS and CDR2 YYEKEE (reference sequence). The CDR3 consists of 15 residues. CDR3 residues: CASILWGGLQETQYF. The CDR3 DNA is TGTGCCAGCATCCTATGGGGGGGACTGCAAGAGACCCAGTACTTC.

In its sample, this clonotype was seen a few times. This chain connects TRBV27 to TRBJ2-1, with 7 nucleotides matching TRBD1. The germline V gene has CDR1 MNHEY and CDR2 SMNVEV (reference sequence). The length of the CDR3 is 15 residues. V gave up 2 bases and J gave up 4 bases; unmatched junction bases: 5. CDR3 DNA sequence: TGTGCCAGCAGTTTAAGGGGGCGCGGGTACAATGAGCAGTTCTTC. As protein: CASSLRGRGYNEQFF.

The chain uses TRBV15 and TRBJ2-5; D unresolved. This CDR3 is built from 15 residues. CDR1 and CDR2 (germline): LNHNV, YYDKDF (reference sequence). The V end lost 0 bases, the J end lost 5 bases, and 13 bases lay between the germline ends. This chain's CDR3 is CATSREGSVWETQYF. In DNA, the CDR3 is TGTGCCACCAGCAGAGAGGGGTCTGTTTGGGAGACCCAGTACTTC.

The CDR3 here is CASSESLGGTEAFF. Written as DNA, the CDR3 is TGCGCCAGCAGTGAGTCGTTGGGGGGCACTGAAGCTTTCTTT. The chain uses TRBV10-2 and TRBJ1-1; D perhaps matches TRBD1 (5 bases). The germline V gene encodes CDR1 WSHSY and CDR2 SAAADI. This CDR3 is 14 amino acids long. Trimming shortened V by 0 bases and J by 4 bases, and 9 bases separated the two germline ends.

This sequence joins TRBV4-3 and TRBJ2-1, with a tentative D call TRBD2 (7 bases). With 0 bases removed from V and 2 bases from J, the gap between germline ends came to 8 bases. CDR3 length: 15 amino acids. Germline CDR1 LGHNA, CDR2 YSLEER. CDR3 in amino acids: CASSQEGGAYNEQFF. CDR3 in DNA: TGCGCCAGCAGCCAAGAAGGGGGGGCCTACAATGAGCAGTTCTTC.

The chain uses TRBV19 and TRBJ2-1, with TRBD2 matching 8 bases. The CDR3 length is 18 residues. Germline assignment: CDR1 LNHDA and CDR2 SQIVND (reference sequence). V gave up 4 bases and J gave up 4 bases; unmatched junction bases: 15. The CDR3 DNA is TGTGCCAGTAGTACCCGCGATATAGTAGCGGGGAGGTACAATGAGCAGTTCTTC. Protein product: CASSTRDIVAGRYNEQFF.

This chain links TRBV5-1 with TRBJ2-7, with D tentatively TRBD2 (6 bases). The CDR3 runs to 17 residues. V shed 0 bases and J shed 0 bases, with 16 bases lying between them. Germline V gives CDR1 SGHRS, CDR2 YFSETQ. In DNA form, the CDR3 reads TGCGCCAGCAGCTTGGGGCGGGGTCTTTTAAGCTCCTACGAGCAGTACGTC. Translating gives CASSLGRGLLSSYEQYV.

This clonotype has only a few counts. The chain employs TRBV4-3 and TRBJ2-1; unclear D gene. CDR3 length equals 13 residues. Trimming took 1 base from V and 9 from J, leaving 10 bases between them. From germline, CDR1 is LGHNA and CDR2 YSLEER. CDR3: CASSQGVLVEQFF. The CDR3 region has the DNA TGCGCCAGCAGCCAAGGCGTGCTAGTTGAGCAGTTCTTC.

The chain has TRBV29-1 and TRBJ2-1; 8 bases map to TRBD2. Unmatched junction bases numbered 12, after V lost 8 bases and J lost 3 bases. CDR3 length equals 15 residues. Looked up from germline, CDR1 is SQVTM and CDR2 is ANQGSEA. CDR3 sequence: CSPFISGTSYNEQFF. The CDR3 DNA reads TGCAGCCCCTTTATATCCGGGACTAGCTACAATGAGCAGTTCTTC.

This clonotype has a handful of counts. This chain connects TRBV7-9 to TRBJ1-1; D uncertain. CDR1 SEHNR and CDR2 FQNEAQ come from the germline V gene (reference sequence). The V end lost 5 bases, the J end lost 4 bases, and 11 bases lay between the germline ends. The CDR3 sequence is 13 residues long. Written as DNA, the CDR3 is TGTGCCAGCAGCCCCTATGGAGCCACTGAAGCTTTCTTT. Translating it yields CASSPYGATEAFF.

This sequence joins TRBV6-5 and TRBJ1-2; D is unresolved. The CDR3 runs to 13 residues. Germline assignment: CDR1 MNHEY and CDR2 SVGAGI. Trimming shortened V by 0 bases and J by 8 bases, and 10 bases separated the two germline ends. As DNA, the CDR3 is TGTGCCAGCAGTTACTCGATTTTTGGAGGCTACACCTTC. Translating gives CASSYSIFGGYTF.

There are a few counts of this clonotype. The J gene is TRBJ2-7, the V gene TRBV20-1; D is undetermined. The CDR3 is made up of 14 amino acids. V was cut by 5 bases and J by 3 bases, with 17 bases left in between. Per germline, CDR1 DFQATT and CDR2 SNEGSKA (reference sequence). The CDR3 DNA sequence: TGCAGTGCTCGCCAAAAACAAACAGTCTACGAGCAGTACGTC. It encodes CSARQKQTVYEQYV.

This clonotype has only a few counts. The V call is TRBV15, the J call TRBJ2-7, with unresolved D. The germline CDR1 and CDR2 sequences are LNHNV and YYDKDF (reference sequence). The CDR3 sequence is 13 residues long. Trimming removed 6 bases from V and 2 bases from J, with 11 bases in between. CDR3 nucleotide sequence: TGTGCCACCAGTCCTGGTACGGCCTACGAGCAGTACTTC. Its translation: CATSPGTAYEQYF.

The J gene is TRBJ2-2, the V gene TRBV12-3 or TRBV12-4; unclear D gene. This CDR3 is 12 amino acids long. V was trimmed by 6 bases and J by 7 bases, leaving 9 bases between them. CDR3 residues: CASSRPYGELFF. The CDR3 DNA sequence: TGTGCCAGCAGCCGGCCCTACGGGGAGCTGTTTTTT.

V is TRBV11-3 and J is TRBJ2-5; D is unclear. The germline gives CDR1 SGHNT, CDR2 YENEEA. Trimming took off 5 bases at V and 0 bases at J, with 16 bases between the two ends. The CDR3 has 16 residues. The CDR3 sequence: CASSPPHHWYQETQYF. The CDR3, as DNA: TGTGCCAGCAGCCCGCCACATCACTGGTACCAAGAGACCCAGTACTTC.

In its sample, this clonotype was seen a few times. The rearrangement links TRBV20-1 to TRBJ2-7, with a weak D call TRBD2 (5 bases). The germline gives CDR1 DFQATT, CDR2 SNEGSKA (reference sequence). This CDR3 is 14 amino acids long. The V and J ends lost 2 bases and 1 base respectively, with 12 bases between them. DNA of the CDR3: TGCAGTGCTAGATCTCAGGAGGTGTCCTACGAGCAGTACTTC. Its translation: CSARSQEVSYEQYF.

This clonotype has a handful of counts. Here the CDR3 DNA reads TGCGCCAGCAGCGCCGTCGGCGGGCCTAGCACAGATACGCAGTATTTT. Translation: CASSAVGGPSTDTQYF. The chain is built from TRBV5-1 and TRBJ2-3; tentatively, D is TRBD2 (5 bases). The CDR3 has 16 amino acids. The germline CDR1 and CDR2 sequences are SGHRS and YFSETQ. Between the trimmed V and J ends, which lost 4 bases and 0 bases, there was a span of 15 bases.

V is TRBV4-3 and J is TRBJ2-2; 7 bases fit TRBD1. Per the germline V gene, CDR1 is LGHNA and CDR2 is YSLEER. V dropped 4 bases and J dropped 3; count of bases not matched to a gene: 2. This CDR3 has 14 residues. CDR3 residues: CASSRQGDTGELFF. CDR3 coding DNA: TGCGCCAGCAGCCGACAGGGCGACACCGGGGAGCTGTTTTTT.

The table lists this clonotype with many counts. The CDR3 DNA reads as TGTGCCAGCAGTTCCCGGGCGCGGGGAAACGAGCAGTACTTC. Protein product: CASSSRARGNEQYF. This sequence joins TRBV12-3 or TRBV12-4 and TRBJ2-7; perhaps TRBD2 as D (6 bases). V shed 4 bases and J shed 5 bases, with 15 bases lying between them. CDR3 size: 14 residues.

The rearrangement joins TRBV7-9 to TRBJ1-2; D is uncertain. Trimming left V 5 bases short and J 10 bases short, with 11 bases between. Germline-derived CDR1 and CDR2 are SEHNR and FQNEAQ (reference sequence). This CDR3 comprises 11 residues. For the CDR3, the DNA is TGTGCCAGCAGCCTAAGGTCAGACTACACCTTC. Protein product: CASSLRSDYTF.

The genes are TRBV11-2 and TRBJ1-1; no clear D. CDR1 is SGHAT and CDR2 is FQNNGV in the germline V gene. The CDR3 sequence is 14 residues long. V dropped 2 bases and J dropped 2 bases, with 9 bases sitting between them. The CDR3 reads CASSLSYSNTEAFF. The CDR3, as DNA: TGTGCCAGCAGCTTATCTTACAGTAACACTGAAGCTTTCTTT.

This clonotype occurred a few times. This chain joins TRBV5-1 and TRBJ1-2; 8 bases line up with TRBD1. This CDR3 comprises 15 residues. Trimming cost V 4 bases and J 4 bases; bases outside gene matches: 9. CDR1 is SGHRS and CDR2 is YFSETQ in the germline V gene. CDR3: CASSHGQGQFYGYTF. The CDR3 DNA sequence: TGCGCCAGCAGCCATGGACAGGGTCAGTTCTATGGCTACACCTTC. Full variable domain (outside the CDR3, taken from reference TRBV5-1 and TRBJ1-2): KAGVTQTPRYLIKTRGQQVTLSCSPISGHRSVSWYQQTPGQGLQFLFEYFSETQRNKGNFPGRFSGRQFSNSRSEMNVSTLELGDSALYLCASSHGQGQFYGYTFGSGTRLTVV.

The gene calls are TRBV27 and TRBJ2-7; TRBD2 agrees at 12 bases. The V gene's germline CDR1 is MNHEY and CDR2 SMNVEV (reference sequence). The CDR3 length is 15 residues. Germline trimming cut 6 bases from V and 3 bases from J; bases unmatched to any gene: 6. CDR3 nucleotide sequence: TGTGCCAGCAGGGTACTAGCGGGGGGTTACTACGAGCAGTACTTC. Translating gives CASRVLAGGYYEQYF.

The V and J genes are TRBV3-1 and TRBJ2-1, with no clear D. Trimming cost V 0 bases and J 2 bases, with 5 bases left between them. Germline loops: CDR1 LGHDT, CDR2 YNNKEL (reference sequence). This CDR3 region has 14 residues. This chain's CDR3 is CASSQDWPYNEQFF. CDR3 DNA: TGTGCCAGCAGCCAAGATTGGCCCTACAATGAGCAGTTCTTC.